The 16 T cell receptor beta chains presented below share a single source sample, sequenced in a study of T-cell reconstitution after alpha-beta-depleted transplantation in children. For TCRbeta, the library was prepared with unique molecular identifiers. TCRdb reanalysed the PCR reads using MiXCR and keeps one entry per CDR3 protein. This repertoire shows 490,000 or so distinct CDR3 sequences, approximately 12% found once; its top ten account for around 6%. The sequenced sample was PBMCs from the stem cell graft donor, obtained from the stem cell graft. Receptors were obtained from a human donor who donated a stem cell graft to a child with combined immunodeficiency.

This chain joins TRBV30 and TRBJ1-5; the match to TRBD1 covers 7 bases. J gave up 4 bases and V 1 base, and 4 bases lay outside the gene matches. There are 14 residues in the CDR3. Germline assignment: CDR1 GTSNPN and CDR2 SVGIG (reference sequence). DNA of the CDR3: TGTGCCTGGAGTGCTGGGGACAGAAATCAGCCCCAGCATTTT. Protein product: CAWSAGDRNQPQHF. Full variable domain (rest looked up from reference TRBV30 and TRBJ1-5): SQTIHQWPATLVQPVGSPLSLECTVEGTSNPNLYWYRQAAGRGLQLLFYSVGIGQISSEVPQNLSASRPQDRQFILSSKKLLLSDSGFYLCAWSAGDRNQPQHFGDGTRLSIL.

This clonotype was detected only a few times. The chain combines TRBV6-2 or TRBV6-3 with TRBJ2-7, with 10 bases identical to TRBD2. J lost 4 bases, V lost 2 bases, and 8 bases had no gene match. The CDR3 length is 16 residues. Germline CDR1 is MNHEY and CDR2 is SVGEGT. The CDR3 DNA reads TGTGCCAGCAGTTACGCCACGGGACTAGCGATTTACGAGCAGTACTTC. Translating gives CASSYATGLAIYEQYF.

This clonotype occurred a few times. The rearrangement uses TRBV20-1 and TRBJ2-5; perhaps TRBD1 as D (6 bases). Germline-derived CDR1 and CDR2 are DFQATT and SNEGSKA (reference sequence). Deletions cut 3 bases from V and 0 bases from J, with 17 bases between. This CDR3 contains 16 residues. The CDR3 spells CSARPGQPGYQETQYF. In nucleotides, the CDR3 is TGCAGTGCTAGGCCGGGACAACCGGGCTACCAAGAGACCCAGTACTTC.

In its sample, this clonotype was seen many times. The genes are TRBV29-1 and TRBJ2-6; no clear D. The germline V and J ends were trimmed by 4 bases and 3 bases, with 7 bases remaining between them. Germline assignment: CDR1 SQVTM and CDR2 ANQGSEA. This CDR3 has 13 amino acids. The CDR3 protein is CSVGQFGANVLTF. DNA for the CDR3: TGCAGCGTTGGGCAGTTTGGGGCCAACGTCCTGACTTTC. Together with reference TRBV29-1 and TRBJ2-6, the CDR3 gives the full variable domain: SAVISQKPSRDICQRGTSLTIQCQVDSQVTMMFWYRQQPGQSLTLIATANQGSEATYESGFVIDKFPISRPNLTFSTLTVSNMSPEDSSIYLCSVGQFGANVLTFGAGSRLTVL.

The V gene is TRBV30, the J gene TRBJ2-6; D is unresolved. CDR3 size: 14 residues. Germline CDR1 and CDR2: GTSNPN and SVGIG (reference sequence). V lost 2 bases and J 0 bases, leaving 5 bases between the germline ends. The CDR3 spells CAWSRDSGANVLTF. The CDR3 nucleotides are TGTGCCTGGAGTAGGGACTCTGGGGCCAACGTCCTGACTTTC. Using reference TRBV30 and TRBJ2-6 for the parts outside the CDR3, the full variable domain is SQTIHQWPATLVQPVGSPLSLECTVEGTSNPNLYWYRQAAGRGLQLLFYSVGIGQISSEVPQNLSASRPQDRQFILSSKKLLLSDSGFYLCAWSRDSGANVLTFGAGSRLTVL.

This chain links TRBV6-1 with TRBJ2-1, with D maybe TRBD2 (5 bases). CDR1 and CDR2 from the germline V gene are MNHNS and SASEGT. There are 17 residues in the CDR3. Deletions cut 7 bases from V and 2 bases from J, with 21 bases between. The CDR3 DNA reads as TGTGCCAGCACTCAGACTGGTTGGCTAGCCACCTACAATGAGCAGTTCTTC. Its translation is CASTQTGWLATYNEQFF.

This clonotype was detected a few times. Here the CDR3 reads CASSLSWKQETQYF. The DNA of the CDR3 is TGTGCCAGCAGTTTATCGTGGAAACAAGAGACCCAGTACTTC. V usage is TRBV27 and J usage is TRBJ2-5; D gene uncertain. The CDR3 extends over 14 amino acids. The V end lost 0 bases, the J end lost 2 bases, and 7 bases lay between the germline ends. Per germline, CDR1 MNHEY and CDR2 SMNVEV (reference sequence).

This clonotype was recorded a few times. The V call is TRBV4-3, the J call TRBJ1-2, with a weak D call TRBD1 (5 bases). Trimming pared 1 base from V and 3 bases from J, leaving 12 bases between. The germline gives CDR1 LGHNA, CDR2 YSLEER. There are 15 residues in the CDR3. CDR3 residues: CASSQGWGGDYGYTF. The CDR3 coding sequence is TGCGCCAGCAGCCAAGGCTGGGGAGGGGACTATGGCTACACCTTC.

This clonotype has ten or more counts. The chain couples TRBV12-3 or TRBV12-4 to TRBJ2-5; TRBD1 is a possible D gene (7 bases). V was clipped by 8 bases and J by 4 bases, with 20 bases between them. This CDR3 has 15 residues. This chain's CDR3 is CASSNTRGVGETQYF. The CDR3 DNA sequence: TGTGCCAGCTCGAATACCAGGGGGGTAGGAGAGACCCAGTACTTC.

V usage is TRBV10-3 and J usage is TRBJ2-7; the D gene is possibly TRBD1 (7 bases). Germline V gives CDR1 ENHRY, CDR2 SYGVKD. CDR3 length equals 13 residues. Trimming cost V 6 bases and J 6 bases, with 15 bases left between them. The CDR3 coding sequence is TGTGCCATCAGGGGCGGGACAGAACGCGAGCAGTACTTC. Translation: CAIRGGTEREQYF.

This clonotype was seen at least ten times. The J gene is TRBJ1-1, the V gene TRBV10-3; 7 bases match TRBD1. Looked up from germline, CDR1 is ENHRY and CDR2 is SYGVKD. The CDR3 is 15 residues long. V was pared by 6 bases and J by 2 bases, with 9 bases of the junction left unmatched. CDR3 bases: TGTGCCATCAGGGAGCCTAACAGGGGAAACACTGAAGCTTTCTTT. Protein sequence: CAIREPNRGNTEAFF.

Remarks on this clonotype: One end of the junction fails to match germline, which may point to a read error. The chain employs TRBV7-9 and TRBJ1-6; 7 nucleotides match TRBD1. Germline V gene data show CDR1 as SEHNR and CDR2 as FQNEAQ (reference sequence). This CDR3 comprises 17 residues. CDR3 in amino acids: CASRFGGDSERDSPLHF. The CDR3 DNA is TGTGCCAGCCGCTTTGGAGGGGACAGTGAGCGAGATTCACCCCTCCACTTT.

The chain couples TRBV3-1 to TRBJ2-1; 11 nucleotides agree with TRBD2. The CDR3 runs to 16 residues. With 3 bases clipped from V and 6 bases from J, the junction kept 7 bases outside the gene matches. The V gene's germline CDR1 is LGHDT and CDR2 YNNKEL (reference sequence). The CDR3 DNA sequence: TGTGCCAGCAGCCACATGACTAGCGGGATTTCCAATGAGCAGTTCTTC. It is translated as CASSHMTSGISNEQFF.

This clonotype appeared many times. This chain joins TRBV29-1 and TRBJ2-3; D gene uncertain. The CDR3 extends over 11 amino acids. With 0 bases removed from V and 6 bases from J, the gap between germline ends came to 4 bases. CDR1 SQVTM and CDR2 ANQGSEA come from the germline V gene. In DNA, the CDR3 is TGCAGCGTTGAAGATGGGGATACGCAGTATTTT. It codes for CSVEDGDTQYF.

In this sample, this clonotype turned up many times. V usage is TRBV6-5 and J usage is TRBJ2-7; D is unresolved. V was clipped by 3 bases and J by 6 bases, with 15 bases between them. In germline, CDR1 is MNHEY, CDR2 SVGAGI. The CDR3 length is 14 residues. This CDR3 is CASSYVADLREQYF. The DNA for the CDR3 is TGTGCCAGCAGTTATGTAGCCGACCTCCGCGAGCAGTACTTC.

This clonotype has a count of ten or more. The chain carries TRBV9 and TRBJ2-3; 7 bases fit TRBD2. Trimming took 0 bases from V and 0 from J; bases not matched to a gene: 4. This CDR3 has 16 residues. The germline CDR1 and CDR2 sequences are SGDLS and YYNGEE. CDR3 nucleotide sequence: TGTGCCAGCAGCGTAGCTAGCGGTAAGAGCACAGATACGCAGTATTTT. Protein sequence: CASSVASGKSTDTQYF.